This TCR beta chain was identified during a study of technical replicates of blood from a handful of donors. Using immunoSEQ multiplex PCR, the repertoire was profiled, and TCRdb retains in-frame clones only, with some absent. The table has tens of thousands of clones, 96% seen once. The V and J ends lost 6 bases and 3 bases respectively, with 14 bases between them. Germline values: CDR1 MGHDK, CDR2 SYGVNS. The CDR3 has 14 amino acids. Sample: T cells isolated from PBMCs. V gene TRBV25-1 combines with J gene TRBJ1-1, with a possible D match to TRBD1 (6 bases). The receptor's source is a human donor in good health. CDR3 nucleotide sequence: TGTGCCAGCAGCTATAACAGGGTCGACACTGAAGCTTTCTTT. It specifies CASSYNRVDTEAFF.